The TCR beta chain described here comes from a study of blood T cell repertoires in COVID-19. Across the whole study: COVID-19 samples collected from the United States, Italy and Spain covered acute and convalescent phases. Nucleic acid was either cDNA or gDNA, and it came from T cells, B-cell-depleted T cells, or PBMCs.

This clone was picked up one time. The authors' processing: Nucleated cell counts were estimated from reference gene primer amplification. Generated by immunoSEQ multiplex PCR, the TCRdb table keeps only in-frame clones and is missing some. The V and J calls and clone size come from that table; D and trimming were worked out from the DNA. The table lists about 74,000 clones, roughly 84% of them singletons, with more than 8% in the top ten. The germline gives CDR1 SGHNT, CDR2 YYREEE (reference sequence). The V and J ends lost 5 bases and 9 bases respectively, with 12 bases between them. This CDR3 contains 13 residues.

The sequenced sample consisted of peripheral blood. The chain recombines TRBV5-4 with TRBJ1-6, with D maybe TRBD1 (6 bases). The receptor's source is a man in his fifties with active COVID-19. The chain's CDR3 is CASRLQGFSPLHF. The CDR3 DNA reads as TGTGCCAGCAGGTTACAGGGTTTTTCACCCCTCCACTTT.